The clone carrying this TCR beta chain has a handful of counts. The data stem from a study of blood T cells in healthy people across ages. A sample-barcoded 5' primer and a J-beta primer mix were used in a second PCR of roughly 6 to 11 cycles. From the 5' RACE reads, TCRdb called clonotypes with MiXCR, one entry per CDR3 protein. The sample lists some 1.6 million distinct CDR3 sequences, around 35% occurring once. Total RNA extracted from each sample amounted to at least 5 micrograms. The junction had 14 bases not matched to a gene; V was cut back by 5 bases and J by 4 bases. CDR1 is DFQATT, CDR2 SNEGSKA, per germline (reference sequence). This CDR3 is 17 amino acids long.

The material sequenced was blood. This chain joins TRBV20-1 and TRBJ2-3, with 11 positions matching TRBD2. This clonotype was obtained from a woman under 40 in good health. CDR3 amino acids: CSAPSLSGGAVSDTQYF. The DNA of the CDR3 is TGCAGTGCTCCGTCCCTTAGCGGGGGGGCCGTCTCAGATACGCAGTATTTT.